The clone carrying this T cell receptor (beta chain) was found many times. These data come from a study of T cells after yellow fever vaccination. The wider study: A sort based on CD3, CD45RA, CCR7 and CD95 yielded the EM, EMRA, CM and Tscm memory subsets.

Overall study findings and caveats: At 96% for CD4 and 88% for CD8, most primary-vaccination clones showed up again after the booster.

Using its own MiXCR run on the 5' RACE reads, TCRdb lists one record per CDR3 protein. The repertoire consists of 30,000 to 35,000 distinct CDR3 sequences, with 6.6% occurring once and the leading ten covering 20% to 25%. The specimen comprised PBMCs, either bulk or a sorted T-cell subset (CD4+, CD8+, memory, or dextramer-sorted; not recorded which), sampled on the day of the first yellow fever vaccination. This clonotype was sampled from a man between 18 and 35 years old who received the YFV17D yellow fever vaccine.

In DNA, the CDR3 is TGTGCCAGCAGTTACTCGAGTTGGGGCAGACCCGAGGCTTTCTTT. Translating it yields CASSYSSWGRPEAFF. V gene TRBV6-5 combines with J gene TRBJ1-1, with D possibly being TRBD1 (5 bases). Trimming took off 0 bases at V and 11 bases at J, with 19 bases between the two ends. Germline V gene lookup returns CDR1 MNHEY and CDR2 SVGAGI. This CDR3 comprises 15 residues.